The text below deals with one T cell receptor beta chain. Its antigen has not been determined. One base away there is no much larger clone; base qualities are not given. Reading from cysteine to phenylalanine, the CDR3 counts 16 amino acids. Just CDR3 DNA is preserved here, 48 bases in frame from base 1. The germline V and J ends show losses of 0 bases and 6 bases respectively, and no gene match explains 7 bases of the junction. The germline V gene encodes CDR1 MGHRA and CDR2 YSYEKL. The time point label of this sample denotes: baseline before first vaccination. Vaccinee samples were obtained from the UK trials COV001 and COV002, which included a single-blind randomized controlled phase 2/3 trial of AZD1222 (ChAdOx1 nCoV-19) in healthy adults. For TCRbeta chain sequencing, PBMC samples were collected from trial participants at day 0 and at day 28 after the second dose. The CDR3 regions of human TCRbeta chains were analyzed by immunosequencing. The source study handled its data this way. TCRs in the repertoires were compared against a reference library of SARS-CoV-2-specific TCRs that had been generated with the MIRA antigen-specificity platform. Breadth was defined as the fraction of unique TCRs that were SARS-CoV-2-associated, and depth was defined as the fraction of total T cells that were SARS-CoV-2-associated. Using the MIRA data, every spike-specific TCR was mapped to the spike region that the TCR reacted to and assigned to either a CD4 or a CD8 class. Log10-transformed breadth and depth values were compared by one-way ANOVA with Sidak's multiple comparisons tests. As stored in TCRdb, this immuneACCESS dataset retains in-frame rearrangements with V and J assigned. A fraction of the clones does not appear; measured against another copy, unresolved V genes explain less than half of the discrepancy, and the remainder lacks a known reason. Clone size and the V and J calls come from that table; the DNA yielded D and trimming. This sample comprises roughly 72,000 clones, less than 85% of them detected only once. The ten top clones hold 20% of the sample.

This sample was included in a study of T cell responses to AZD1222 COVID-19 vaccine (dated by TCRdb to about 2021). Background on the whole study: Because spike-specific TCR depth and breadth did not differ between the two schedules, AZD1222 recipients who got a second dose at roughly 4 weeks were pooled with those who got a second dose at roughly 12 weeks. A total of 240 or so trial participants underwent TCR sequencing, of whom around 210 had received two doses of AZD1222 and approximately 26 had received two doses of the MenACWY control vaccine. Trial participants were enrolled by age into 18-55, 56-69 and 70-plus year subgroups, with 148, 28 and 57 TCR-sequenced participants respectively. On the study overall, not on this receptor specifically: Because no day 14 peak-response samples were available, repertoires were characterized only after the peak T cell response. The whole spike protein was spanned by vaccine-associated CD4 TCRs, and dominant responses were seen in regions 160-218 and 743-854. Conclusions about previously exposed vaccinees were limited because only a handful of AZD1222 recipients were SARS-CoV-2 seropositive at baseline. Most participants were white British and females outnumbered males, and the authors suggested that clonal diversity may have been underestimated. Reportedly, close to half of the unique spike-specific TCRs recognized epitopes lying outside the regions that are mutated in the B.1.351 and B.1.1.7 variants. The 56-69-year group was small, and its depth increase did not reach significance, likely because of low power. After two AZD1222 doses, spike-specific TCR breadth and depth were significantly higher than at day 0 and than in MenACWY recipients.

The clonotype was recovered from an adult in good health. The chain couples TRBV4-1 to TRBJ2-3, and TRBD2 aligns with 9 junction nucleotides. This specimen was peripheral blood, taken on day 0 of AZD1222 vaccination. The CDR3 amino acid sequence is: CASSQEEWREGDTQYF. The nucleotide sequence reads as follows: TGCGCCAGCAGCCAAGAAGAGTGGCGGGAGGGCGATACGCAGTATTTT.